These 27 T cell receptor beta chains share one sample of origin, sequenced in a study of OX40 agonist ivuxolimab in advanced cancers. Profiling relied on immunoSEQ multiplex PCR, and the TCRdb table lists in-frame clones only, not all of them. Among tens of thousands of clones listed, roughly 90% were seen once. The sample consisted of CD4+ or CD8+ T cells sorted from blood, taken in a trial of the OX40 agonist ivuxolimab. These receptors came from an adult with an advanced solid tumor such as melanoma, head and neck, liver or kidney cancer.

The chain combines TRBV27 with TRBJ2-7; the D is unclear. Germline lookup yields CDR1 MNHEY and CDR2 SMNVEV (reference sequence). V lost 5 bases, J lost 3 bases, and 8 bases lay in between. The length of the CDR3 is 12 residues. The CDR3 is CASSSLNYEQYF. DNA of the CDR3: TGTGCCAGCAGTAGCCTCAACTACGAGCAGTACTTC.

By share, this clone counts as large. V usage is TRBV19 and J usage is TRBJ2-2; tentative D call: TRBD2 (6 bases). CDR1 and CDR2 (germline): LNHDA, SQIVND (reference sequence). Trimming removed 5 bases at V and 6 bases at J, with 19 bases between. There are 16 residues in the CDR3. The CDR3, as DNA: TGTGCCAGTAGTGCCCTCCGGGACTCCCCGTCCGGGGAGCTGTTTTTT. Its protein product is CASSALRDSPSGELFF.

V usage is TRBV4-1 and J usage is TRBJ2-1; TRBD1 agrees at 8 bases. This CDR3 is built from 16 residues. Looked up from germline, CDR1 is MGHRA and CDR2 is YSYEKL. V shed 4 bases and J 3 bases; nucleotides not matched to a gene: 8. DNA of the CDR3: TGCGCCAGCAGCCCAGGAGTGGGACAGGTCTACAATGAGCAGTTCTTC. This codes for CASSPGVGQVYNEQFF.

The rearrangement links TRBV4-1 to TRBJ2-1, with D hard to call. The CDR3 runs 14 residues. The germline gives CDR1 MGHRA, CDR2 YSYEKL. V was trimmed by 5 bases and J by 0 bases, leaving 8 bases between them. The CDR3 protein is CASSGTGSYNEQFF. As DNA, the CDR3 is TGCGCCAGCAGCGGAACCGGCTCCTACAATGAGCAGTTCTTC.

This chain connects TRBV7-9 to TRBJ1-1; no definite D call. V was clipped by 1 base and J by 4 bases, with 4 bases between them. Per the germline V gene, CDR1 is SEHNR and CDR2 is FQNEAQ (reference sequence). CDR3 size: 12 residues. The CDR3: CASSLGFTEAFF. CDR3 DNA sequence: TGTGCCAGCAGCTTAGGATTCACTGAAGCTTTCTTT. Filled out from reference TRBV7-9 and TRBJ1-1, the complete variable domain reads DTGVSQNPRHKITKRGQNVTFRCDPISEHNRLYWYRQTLGQGPEFLTYFQNEAQLEKSRLLSDRFSAERPKGSFSTLEIQRTEQGDSAMYLCASSLGFTEAFFGQGTRLTVV.

The CDR3 nucleotides are TGTGCCAGCAGTCGCGGGAACACTGAAGCTTTCTTT. This translates into CASSRGNTEAFF. This sequence joins TRBV4-2 and TRBJ1-1; D unresolved. The V gene's germline CDR1 is LGHNA and CDR2 YNFKEQ. CDR3 length: 12 residues. Deletions cut 6 bases from V and 1 base from J, with 6 bases between.

This rearrangement joins TRBV6-6 to TRBJ2-2; 10 bases align to TRBD1. Germline CDR1 MNHNY, CDR2 SVGAGI (reference sequence). The CDR3 spans 15 residues. Losses at the gene ends were 6 bases for V and 3 bases for J; bases not matched to a gene: 4. CDR3 amino acids: CASSSGTGDTGELFF. CDR3 nucleotides: TGTGCCAGCAGCTCCGGGACAGGGGACACCGGGGAGCTGTTTTTT.

This clone was recorded a few times. The genes are TRBV7-2 and TRBJ1-2, with no clear D. The V end lost 1 base, the J end lost 4 bases, and 4 bases lay between the germline ends. The germline CDR1 and CDR2 sequences are SGHTA and FQGNSA. The CDR3 runs 12 residues. The CDR3 coding sequence is TGTGCCAGCAGCTTAGTGGGCTATGGCTACACCTTC. Its protein product is CASSLVGYGYTF.

Here the CDR3 DNA reads TGCGCCAGCGGGTTTCCGGAGTCCTACGAGCAGTACTTC. It codes for CASGFPESYEQYF. The V and J genes are TRBV5-1 and TRBJ2-7, with D hard to call. V gave up 7 bases and J gave up 1 base, with 12 bases separating them. The CDR3 runs 13 residues. Germline V lookup: CDR1 SGHRS, CDR2 YFSETQ.

This chain connects TRBV19 to TRBJ1-3; 8 bases line up with TRBD1. The germline CDR1 and CDR2 sequences are LNHDA and SQIVND (reference sequence). After removal of 7 bases from V and 7 bases from J, the junction contained 9 bases not matched to a gene. This CDR3 contains 14 residues. CDR3 sequence (DNA): TGTGCCAGTACCCCGACAGGGGCCGTGAACACCATATATTTT. Protein product: CASTPTGAVNTIYF.

This clone was found once. This CDR3 is CASSLAEGTGVGNTIYF. The CDR3 region has the DNA TGTGCCAGCAGCTTAGCGGAGGGGACAGGGGTTGGAAACACCATATATTTT. The V gene is TRBV7-9, the J gene TRBJ1-3; 10 positions match TRBD1. Germline assignment: CDR1 SEHNR and CDR2 FQNEAQ (reference sequence). The CDR3 loop spans 17 amino acids. The V gene end was trimmed by 0 bases and the J gene end by 3 bases; junction bases not matched to a gene: 5.

The chain combines TRBV7-9 with TRBJ2-1; D is possibly TRBD2 (6 bases). Germline V lookup: CDR1 SEHNR, CDR2 FQNEAQ (reference sequence). The CDR3 has 15 amino acids. V dropped 4 bases and J dropped 9 bases, with 19 bases sitting between them. The CDR3 DNA reads TGTGCCAGCAGCTGGGGGGTAGCGGTACCTTTTGAGCAGTTCTTC. This translates into CASSWGVAVPFEQFF. Using reference TRBV7-9 and TRBJ2-1 for the parts outside the CDR3, the full variable domain is DTGVSQNPRHKITKRGQNVTFRCDPISEHNRLYWYRQTLGQGPEFLTYFQNEAQLEKSRLLSDRFSAERPKGSFSTLEIQRTEQGDSAMYLCASSWGVAVPFEQFFGPGTRLTVL.

The chain joins TRBV9 to TRBJ2-1, with 10 bases that match TRBD2. The CDR3 consists of 16 residues. The germline V gene encodes CDR1 SGDLS and CDR2 YYNGEE. J lost 6 bases, V lost 5 bases, and 11 bases had no gene match. CDR3 region: CASSDLAGAMSNEQFF. CDR3 coding DNA: TGTGCCAGCAGTGATCTAGCGGGAGCGATGAGCAATGAGCAGTTCTTC.

V gene TRBV28 combines with J gene TRBJ1-1; maybe TRBD1 (6 bases). The CDR3 totals 15 residues. Germline V gene data show CDR1 as MDHEN and CDR2 as SYDVKM. Trimming removed 1 base from V and 11 bases from J, with 20 bases in between. The CDR3 DNA reads as TGTGCCAGCAGTTTATTTTCTGGGGGCGCTTTTCTGGCTTTCTTT. Translated, it gives CASSLFSGGAFLAFF.

This sequence joins TRBV7-9 and TRBJ2-7, with D possibly TRBD2 on 6 matching bases. Germline CDR1 reads SEHNR; CDR2 reads FQNEAQ (reference sequence). The V and J ends lost 6 bases and 3 bases respectively, with 12 bases between them. The CDR3 consists of 13 residues. The CDR3, as DNA: TGTGCCAGCAGTTGGACTACCCACTACGAGCAGTACTTC. It is translated as CASSWTTHYEQYF. The full variable domain, completed using reference TRBV7-9 and TRBJ2-7, is DTGVSQNPRHKITKRGQNVTFRCDPISEHNRLYWYRQTLGQGPEFLTYFQNEAQLEKSRLLSDRFSAERPKGSFSTLEIQRTEQGDSAMYLCASSWTTHYEQYFGPGTRLTVT.

The chain couples TRBV11-2 to TRBJ2-5, with a tentative D call TRBD2 (5 bases). This CDR3 comprises 12 residues. Germline V gene sequence: CDR1 SGHAT, CDR2 FQNNGV. Trimming removed 1 base at V and 5 bases at J, with 5 bases between. The CDR3 region has the DNA TGTGCCAGCAGCTTAGGGGAGGAGACCCAGTACTTC. Translation: CASSLGEETQYF.

V is TRBV9 and J is TRBJ1-2; D is unresolved. This CDR3 has 18 residues. Trimming took 3 bases from V and 3 from J, leaving 24 bases between them. The germline V gene has CDR1 SGDLS and CDR2 YYNGEE. CDR3 sequence: CASSGKWTPLHEDYGYTF. The CDR3 nucleotides read TGTGCCAGCAGCGGAAAATGGACGCCACTCCACGAGGACTATGGCTACACCTTC.

The chain recombines TRBV28 with TRBJ1-1, with 9 bases lining up with TRBD1. Germline CDR1 is MDHEN and CDR2 is SYDVKM. The CDR3 is 13 amino acids. The V gene end was trimmed by 5 bases and the J gene end by 4 bases; junction bases not matched to a gene: 2. The CDR3 reads CASSPQGATEAFF. Here the CDR3 DNA reads TGTGCCAGCAGTCCACAGGGGGCCACTGAAGCTTTCTTT.

The genes are TRBV6-5 and TRBJ2-5; TRBD2 aligns across 9 bases. The closer fit of TRBJ2-7 to the DNA end suggests the J call may be wrong. Per the germline V gene, CDR1 is MNHEY and CDR2 is SVGAGI. The CDR3 sequence is 15 residues long. The CDR3 DNA is TGTGCCAGCAGTTACTCTCTAGCGGGAAGTCACGAGCAGTACTTC. As protein: CASSYSLAGSHEQYF.

As DNA, the CDR3 is TGTGCCTGGAGTGTAGGCGTAGGGTCAGGCCAGCCCCAGCATTTT. It is translated as CAWSVGVGSGQPQHF. V and J are TRBV30 and TRBJ1-5; unclear D gene. V gave up 0 bases and J gave up 7 bases, with 16 bases separating them. CDR3 length equals 15 residues. Germline CDR1 is GTSNPN and CDR2 is SVGIG (reference sequence). The variable domain in full, completed from reference TRBV30 and TRBJ1-5, reads SQTIHQWPATLVQPVGSPLSLECTVEGTSNPNLYWYRQAAGRGLQLLFYSVGIGQISSEVPQNLSASRPQDRQFILSSKKLLLSDSGFYLCAWSVGVGSGQPQHFGDGTRLSIL.

Worth noting for this clone: The junction shows a germline mismatch at one end, possibly a read error. V and J are TRBV7-7 and TRBJ1-4; D is unresolved. Germline CDR1 is SSHAT and CDR2 is FNYEAQ (reference sequence). The CDR3 spans 14 residues. As DNA, the CDR3 is TGTGCTAGCAGCTTCGGGCAGCCTAATGAAAAACTGTTTTTT. Translated: CASSFGQPNEKLFF.

Details on this clone: One end of the junction varies from germline; a read error may be responsible. This chain links TRBV7-7 with TRBJ2-3; 10 bases line up with TRBD2. The germline V gene has CDR1 SSHAT and CDR2 FNYEAQ (reference sequence). The CDR3 is 16 residues long. Here the CDR3 DNA reads TGTGCTAGCAGCTTTATAGCGGGGGGAAGCACAGATACGCAGTATTTT. The encoded protein is CASSFIAGGSTDTQYF.

This chain uses TRBV21-1 with TRBJ2-2; TRBD2, the D gene given by the table, was not confirmed from the DNA. TRBV21-1 is recorded as a pseudogene. The CDR3 sequence is 19 residues long. The CDR3 region has the DNA TGTGCCAGCAGCAACCGGACTAGCGGGAATCTAGTGAACACCGGGGAGCTGTTTTTT. This encodes CASSNRTSGNLVNTGELFF.

This clone rates as medium-sized. The chain carries TRBV19 and TRBJ2-5; TRBD2 aligns across 7 bases. CDR1 LNHDA and CDR2 SQIVND come from the germline V gene (reference sequence). The CDR3 contains 13 residues. The trim removed 10 bases at V and 5 bases at J, leaving 10 bases unmatched. The CDR3 DNA reads TGTGCCACTGGGCTGACTAGCTATGAGACCCAGTACTTC. Amino acid sequence: CATGLTSYETQYF.

The rearrangement links TRBV7-3 to TRBJ2-7; weak D call: TRBD2 (6 bases). The CDR3 is 15 amino acids. Germline CDR1 is SGHTA and CDR2 is FQGTGA. Deletions cut 5 bases from V and 2 bases from J, with 16 bases between. CDR3 sequence reads: CASSTSPGAPYEQYF. The CDR3 DNA reads TGTGCCAGCAGCACCTCTCCGGGAGCCCCCTACGAGCAGTACTTC.

Concerning this clone itself: A far more abundant clone sits one base away, making this likely a read error. The V and J genes are TRBV29-1 and TRBJ2-5, with D perhaps TRBD1 (5 bases). Trimming pared 6 bases from V and 4 bases from J, leaving 18 bases between. This CDR3 is built from 14 residues. The germline V gene encodes CDR1 SQVTM and CDR2 ANQGSEA. The CDR3 sequence: CSVSPTGARETQYF. CDR3 DNA sequence: TGCAGCGTGTCACCGACTGGGGCCCGAGAGACCCAGTACTTC.

The chain links TRBV5-6 to TRBJ2-1, with unresolved D. The V gene lost 2 bases and the J gene lost 4 bases, with 7 bases spanning the gap. The CDR3 runs 13 residues. Germline V gives CDR1 SGHDT, CDR2 YYEEEE. The DNA of the CDR3 is TGTGCCAGCAGCTTCGGCGGATACAATGAGCAGTTCTTC. This encodes CASSFGGYNEQFF.